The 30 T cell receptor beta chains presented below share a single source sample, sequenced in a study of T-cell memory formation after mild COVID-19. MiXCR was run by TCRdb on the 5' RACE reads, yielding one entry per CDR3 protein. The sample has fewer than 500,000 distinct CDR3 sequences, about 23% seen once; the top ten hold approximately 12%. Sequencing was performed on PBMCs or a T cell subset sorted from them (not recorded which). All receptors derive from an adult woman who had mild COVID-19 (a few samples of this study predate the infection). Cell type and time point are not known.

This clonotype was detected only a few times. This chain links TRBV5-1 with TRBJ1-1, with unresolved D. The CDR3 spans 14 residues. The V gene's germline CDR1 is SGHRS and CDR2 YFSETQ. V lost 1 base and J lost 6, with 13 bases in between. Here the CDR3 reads CASSLQSGVSEAFF. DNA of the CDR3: TGCGCCAGCAGCTTGCAGTCCGGGGTTTCTGAAGCTTTCTTT.

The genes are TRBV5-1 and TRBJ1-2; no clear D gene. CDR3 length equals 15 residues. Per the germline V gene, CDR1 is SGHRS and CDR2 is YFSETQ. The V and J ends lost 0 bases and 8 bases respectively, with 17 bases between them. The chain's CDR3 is CASSLANGVVRGYTF. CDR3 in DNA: TGCGCCAGCAGCTTGGCCAACGGTGTGGTCCGGGGCTACACCTTC. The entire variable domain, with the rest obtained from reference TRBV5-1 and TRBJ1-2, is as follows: KAGVTQTPRYLIKTRGQQVTLSCSPISGHRSVSWYQQTPGQGLQFLFEYFSETQRNKGNFPGRFSGRQFSNSRSEMNVSTLELGDSALYLCASSLANGVVRGYTFGSGTRLTVV.

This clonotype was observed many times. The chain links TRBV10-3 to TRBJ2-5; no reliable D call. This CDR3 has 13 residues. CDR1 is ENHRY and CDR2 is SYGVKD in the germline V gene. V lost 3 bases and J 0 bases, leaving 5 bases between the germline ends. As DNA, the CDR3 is TGTGCCATCAGTGAAAAGTACCAAGAGACCCAGTACTTC. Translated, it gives CAISEKYQETQYF.

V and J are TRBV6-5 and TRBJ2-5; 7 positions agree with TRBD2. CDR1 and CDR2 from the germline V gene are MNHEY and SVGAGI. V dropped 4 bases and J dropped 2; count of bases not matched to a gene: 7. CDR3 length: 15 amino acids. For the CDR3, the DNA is TGTGCCAGCAGTTTGGGCGGGGGAATGCAAGAGACCCAGTACTTC. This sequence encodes CASSLGGGMQETQYF.

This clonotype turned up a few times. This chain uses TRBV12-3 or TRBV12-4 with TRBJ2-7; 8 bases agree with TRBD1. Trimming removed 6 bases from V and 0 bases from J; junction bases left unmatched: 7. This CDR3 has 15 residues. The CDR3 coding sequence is TGTGCCAGCAGGACAGGGGACGTAGCCTCCTACGAGCAGTACTTC. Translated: CASRTGDVASYEQYF.

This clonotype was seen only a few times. The CDR3 protein is CASSQEALGGMNGYTF. CDR3 nucleotide sequence: TGTGCCAGCAGCCAAGAGGCGTTGGGGGGGATGAATGGCTACACCTTC. The chain has TRBV3-1 and TRBJ1-2, with TRBD1 as a possible D gene (5 bases). The CDR3 runs 16 residues. V shed 0 bases and J shed 6 bases, with 17 bases lying between them. Germline CDR1 is LGHDT and CDR2 is YNNKEL (reference sequence).

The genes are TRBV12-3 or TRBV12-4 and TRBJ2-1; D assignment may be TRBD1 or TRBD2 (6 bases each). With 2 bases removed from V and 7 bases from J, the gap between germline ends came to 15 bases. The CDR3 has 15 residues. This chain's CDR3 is CASSLSGAYRNEQFF. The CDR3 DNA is TGTGCCAGCAGTTTATCGGGGGCCTACCGGAATGAGCAGTTCTTC.

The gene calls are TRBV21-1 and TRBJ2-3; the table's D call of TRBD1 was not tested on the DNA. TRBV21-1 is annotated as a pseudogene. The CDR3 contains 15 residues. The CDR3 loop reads CASSSDRGHEDTQYF. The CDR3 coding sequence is TGTGCCAGCAGCTCGGACAGGGGGCACGAAGATACGCAGTATTTT.

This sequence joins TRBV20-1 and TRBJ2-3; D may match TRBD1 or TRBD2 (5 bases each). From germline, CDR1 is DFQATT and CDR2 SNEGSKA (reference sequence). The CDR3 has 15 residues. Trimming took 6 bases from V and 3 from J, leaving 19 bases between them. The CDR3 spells CSASWTPRGTDTQYF. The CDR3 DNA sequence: TGCAGTGCCTCATGGACACCCCGAGGGACAGATACGCAGTATTTT.

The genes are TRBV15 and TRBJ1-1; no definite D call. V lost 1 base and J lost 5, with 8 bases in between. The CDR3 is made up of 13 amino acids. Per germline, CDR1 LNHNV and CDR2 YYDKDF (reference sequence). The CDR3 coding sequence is TGTGCCACCAGCAGAGTGACGTATACTGAAGCTTTCTTT. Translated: CATSRVTYTEAFF.

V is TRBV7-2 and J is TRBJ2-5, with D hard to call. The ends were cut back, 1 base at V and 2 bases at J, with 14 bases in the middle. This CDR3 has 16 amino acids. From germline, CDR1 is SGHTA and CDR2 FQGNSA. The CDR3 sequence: CASSLGFGSQQETQYF. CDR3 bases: TGTGCCAGCAGCTTAGGGTTTGGGTCTCAGCAAGAGACCCAGTACTTC.

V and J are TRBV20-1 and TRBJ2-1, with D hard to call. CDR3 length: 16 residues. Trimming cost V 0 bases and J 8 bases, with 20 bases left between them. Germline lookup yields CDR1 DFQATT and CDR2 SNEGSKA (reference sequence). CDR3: CSARDPLERLWDEQFF. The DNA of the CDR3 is TGCAGTGCTAGAGACCCCCTCGAGCGCCTTTGGGATGAGCAGTTCTTC.

CDR3 nucleotides: TGTGCCAGCAGCGCCATGGCGGGGGGTGGCACAGATACGCAGTATTTT. This codes for CASSAMAGGGTDTQYF. This chain uses TRBV7-2 with TRBJ2-3; TRBD2 matches at 8 bases. Germline values: CDR1 SGHTA, CDR2 FQGNSA. V trimming: 5 bases; J trimming: 1 base; junction bases outside the gene matches: 8. CDR3 length: 16 residues.

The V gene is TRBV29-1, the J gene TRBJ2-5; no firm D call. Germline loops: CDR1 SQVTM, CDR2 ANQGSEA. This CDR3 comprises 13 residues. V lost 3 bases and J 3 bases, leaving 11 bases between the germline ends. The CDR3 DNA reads TGCAGCGTTGAGATTTTTCTAGAAGAGACCCAGTACTTC. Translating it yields CSVEIFLEETQYF.

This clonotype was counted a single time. The CDR3 region is CASSQGVGGKGEKLFF. CDR3 in DNA: TGCGCCAGCAGCCAAGGAGTTGGGGGGAAGGGTGAAAAACTGTTTTTT. The V call is TRBV4-1, the J call TRBJ1-4; D is perhaps TRBD1 (5 bases). The CDR3 runs to 16 residues. V was clipped by 1 base and J by 7 bases, with 16 bases between them. Germline V gene lookup returns CDR1 MGHRA and CDR2 YSYEKL.

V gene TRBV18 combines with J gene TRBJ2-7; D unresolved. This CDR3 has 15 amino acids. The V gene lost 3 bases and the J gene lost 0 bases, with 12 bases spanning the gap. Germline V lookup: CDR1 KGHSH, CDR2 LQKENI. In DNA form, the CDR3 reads TGTGCCAGCTCACCGAACGGTGATACCTCCTACGAGCAGTACTTC. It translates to CASSPNGDTSYEQYF.

CDR3 in amino acids: CASRSAVLAEAFF. The CDR3 DNA reads TGTGCCAGCAGGAGCGCAGTCCTGGCTGAAGCTTTCTTT. The chain employs TRBV28 and TRBJ1-1, with unresolved D. This CDR3 spans 13 amino acids. Trimming stripped 6 bases from V and 6 bases from J, with 14 bases between. Germline V gene sequence: CDR1 MDHEN, CDR2 SYDVKM.

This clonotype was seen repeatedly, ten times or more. DNA for the CDR3: TGCGCCAGCAGCCAAGGGATTTTCGGTAGCGGGGGGTACAATGAGCAGTTCTTC. Amino acid sequence: CASSQGIFGSGGYNEQFF. The rearrangement links TRBV4-1 to TRBJ2-1, with 10 bases lining up with TRBD2. J lost 4 bases, V lost 1 base, and 10 bases had no gene match. Germline V gives CDR1 MGHRA, CDR2 YSYEKL. CDR3 length equals 18 residues.

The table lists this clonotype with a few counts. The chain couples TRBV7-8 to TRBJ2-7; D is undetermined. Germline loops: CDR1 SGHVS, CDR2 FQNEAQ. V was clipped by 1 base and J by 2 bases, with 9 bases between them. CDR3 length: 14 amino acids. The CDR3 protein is CASSLEATTYEQYF. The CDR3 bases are TGTGCCAGCAGCTTAGAGGCGACAACCTACGAGCAGTACTTC.

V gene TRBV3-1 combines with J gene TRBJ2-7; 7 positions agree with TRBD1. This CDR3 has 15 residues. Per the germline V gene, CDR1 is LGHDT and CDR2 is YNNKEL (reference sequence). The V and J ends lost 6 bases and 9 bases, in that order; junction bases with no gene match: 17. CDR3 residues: CASRQAGTAWMGQYF. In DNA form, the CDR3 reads TGTGCCAGCAGACAGGCCGGGACAGCCTGGATGGGGCAGTACTTC.

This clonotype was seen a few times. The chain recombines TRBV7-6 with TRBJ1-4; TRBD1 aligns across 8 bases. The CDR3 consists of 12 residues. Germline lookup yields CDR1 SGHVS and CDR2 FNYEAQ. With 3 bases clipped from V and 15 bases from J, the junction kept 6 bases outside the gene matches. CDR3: CASSLTGDLLFF. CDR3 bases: TGTGCCAGCAGCTTGACAGGGGACTTATTGTTTTTT.

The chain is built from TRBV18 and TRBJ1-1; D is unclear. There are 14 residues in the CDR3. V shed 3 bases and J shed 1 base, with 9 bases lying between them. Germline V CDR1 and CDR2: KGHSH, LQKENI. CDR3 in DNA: TGTGCCAGCTCACCCTGGGGAGGGAACACTGAAGCTTTCTTT. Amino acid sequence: CASSPWGGNTEAFF. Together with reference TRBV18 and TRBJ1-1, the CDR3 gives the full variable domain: NAGVMQNPRHLVRRRGQEARLRCSPMKGHSHVYWYRQLPEEGLKFMVYLQKENIIDESGMPKERFSAEFPKEGPSILRIQQVVRGDSAAYFCASSPWGGNTEAFFGQGTRLTVV.

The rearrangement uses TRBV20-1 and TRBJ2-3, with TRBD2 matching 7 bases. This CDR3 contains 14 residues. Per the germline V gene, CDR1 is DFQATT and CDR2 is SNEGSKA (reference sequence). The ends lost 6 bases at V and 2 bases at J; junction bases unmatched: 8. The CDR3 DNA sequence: TGCAGTGCACCTGAGGGAGGGTACACAGATACGCAGTATTTT. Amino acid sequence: CSAPEGGYTDTQYF.

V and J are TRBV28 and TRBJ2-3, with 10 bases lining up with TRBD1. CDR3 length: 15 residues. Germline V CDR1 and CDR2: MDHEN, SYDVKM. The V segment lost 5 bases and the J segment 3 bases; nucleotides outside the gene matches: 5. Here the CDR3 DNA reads TGTGCCAGCAGTCGGGACAGGGGAGAGACAGATACGCAGTATTTT. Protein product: CASSRDRGETDTQYF.

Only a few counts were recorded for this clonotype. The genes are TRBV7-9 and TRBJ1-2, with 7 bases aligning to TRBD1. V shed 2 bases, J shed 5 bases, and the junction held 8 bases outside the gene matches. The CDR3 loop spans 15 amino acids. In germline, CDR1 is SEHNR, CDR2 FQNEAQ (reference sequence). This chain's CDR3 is CASSLWDSRGYGYTF. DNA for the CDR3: TGTGCCAGCAGCTTATGGGACAGTCGAGGGTATGGCTACACCTTC.

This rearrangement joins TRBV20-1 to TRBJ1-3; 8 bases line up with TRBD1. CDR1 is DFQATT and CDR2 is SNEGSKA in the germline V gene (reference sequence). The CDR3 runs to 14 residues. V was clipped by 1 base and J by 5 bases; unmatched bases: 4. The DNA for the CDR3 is TGCAGTGCTAGAGTGACAGGGGACAGAAACACCATATATTTT. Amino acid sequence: CSARVTGDRNTIYF.

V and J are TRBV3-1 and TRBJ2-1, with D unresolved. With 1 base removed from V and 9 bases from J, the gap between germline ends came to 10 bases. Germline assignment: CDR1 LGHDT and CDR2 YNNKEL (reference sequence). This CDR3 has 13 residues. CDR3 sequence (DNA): TGTGCCAGCAGCCAAGGGGTCTTCGCTGAGCAGTTCTTC. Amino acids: CASSQGVFAEQFF.

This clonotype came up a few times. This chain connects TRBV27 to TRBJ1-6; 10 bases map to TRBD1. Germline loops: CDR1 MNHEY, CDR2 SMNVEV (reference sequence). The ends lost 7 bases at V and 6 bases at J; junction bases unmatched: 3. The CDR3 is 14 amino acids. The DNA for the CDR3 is TGTGCCAGCACATGGGACAGGGGTAATTCACCCCTCCACTTT. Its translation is CASTWDRGNSPLHF.

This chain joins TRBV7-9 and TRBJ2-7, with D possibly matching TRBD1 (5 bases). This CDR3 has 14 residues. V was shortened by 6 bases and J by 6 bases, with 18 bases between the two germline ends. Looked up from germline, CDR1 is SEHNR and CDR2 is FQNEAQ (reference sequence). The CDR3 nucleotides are TGTGCCAGCAGTTCTATACCTCAGGGATTCGAGCAGTACTTC. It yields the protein CASSSIPQGFEQYF. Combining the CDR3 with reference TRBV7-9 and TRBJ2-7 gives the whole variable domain DTGVSQNPRHKITKRGQNVTFRCDPISEHNRLYWYRQTLGQGPEFLTYFQNEAQLEKSRLLSDRFSAERPKGSFSTLEIQRTEQGDSAMYLCASSSIPQGFEQYFGPGTRLTVT.

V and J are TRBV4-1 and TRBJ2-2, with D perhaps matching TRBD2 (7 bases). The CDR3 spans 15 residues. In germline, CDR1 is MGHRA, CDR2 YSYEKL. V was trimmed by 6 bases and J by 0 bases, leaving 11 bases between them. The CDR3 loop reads CASRRGGTNTGELFF. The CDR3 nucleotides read TGCGCCAGCAGGAGGGGGGGAACGAACACCGGGGAGCTGTTTTTT.